A selection of T cell receptor beta chains follows, all from one sample in a study of blood T cell repertoires in COVID-19. Generated by immunoSEQ multiplex PCR, the TCRdb table keeps only in-frame clones and is missing some. The table lists some 80,000 clones, more than 75% of them singletons. The sample consisted of peripheral blood. The source of these receptors is a human donor in a cohort sampled during active COVID-19. Both conserved end residues are part of each CDR3. D genes are given only for firm matches. Size is omitted from some rows. Given values are once, few, many or a class for expanded clones.

clone size: NA
D gene: NA
J gene: TRBJ2-5
CDR3 length: 13
V gene: TRBV4-1
CDR3 DNA: TGCGCCAGCAGCCGTGAGAGCGGGGAGACCCAGTACTTC
CDR3 protein: CASSRESGETQYF

clone size: NA
D gene: NA
J gene: TRBJ2-7
CDR3 length: 15
V gene: TRBV11-2
CDR3 DNA: TGTGCCAGCAGCTTAGGGACTACCCCCTCCTACGAGCAGTACTTC
CDR3 protein: CASSLGTTPSYEQYF

clone size: NA
D gene: NA
J gene: TRBJ2-2
CDR3 length: 15
V gene: TRBV9
CDR3 DNA: TGTGCCAGCAGCGGATCCCGGGGAGGTGGCGCGGAGCTGTTTTTT
CDR3 protein: CASSGSRGGGAELFF

clone size: NA
D gene: TRBD1
J gene: TRBJ2-1
CDR3 length: 14
V gene: TRBV5-1
CDR3 DNA: TGCGCCAGCAGCTCTCCGGGACAGGGGGCGGTAAAATTCTTC
CDR3 protein: CASSSPGQGAVKFF

clone size: NA
D gene: NA
J gene: TRBJ2-5
CDR3 length: 16
V gene: TRBV7-2
CDR3 DNA: TGTGCCAGCAGCTTAGTAGTGGGGGGGCCGCGAGAGACCCAGTACTTC
CDR3 protein: CASSLVVGGPRETQYF

clone size: NA
D gene: NA
J gene: TRBJ2-2
CDR3 length: 14
V gene: TRBV9
CDR3 DNA: TGTGCCAGCTCAGGGGAATCGAACACCGGGGAGCTGTTTTTT
CDR3 protein: CASSGESNTGELFF

clone size: NA
D gene: TRBD2
J gene: TRBJ2-1
CDR3 length: 14
V gene: TRBV3-1/TRBV3-2
CDR3 DNA: TGTGCCAGCAGCTGGGGACTAGCGATAGATGAGCAGTTCTTC
CDR3 protein: CASSWGLAIDEQFF

clone size: NA
D gene: TRBD2
J gene: TRBJ2-1
CDR3 length: 15
V gene: TRBV7-2
CDR3 DNA: TGTGCCAGCAGCTTAGAAGCGGGGGGGCTTCATGAGCAGTTCTTC
CDR3 protein: CASSLEAGGLHEQFF

clone size: once
D gene: NA
J gene: TRBJ2-1
CDR3 length: 14
V gene: TRBV7-2
CDR3 DNA: TGTGCCAGCAGTTCCCGAGAGATAGCCCATGAGCAGTTCTTC
CDR3 protein: CASSSREIAHEQFF

clone size: NA
D gene: NA
J gene: TRBJ2-7
CDR3 length: 14
V gene: TRBV5-1
CDR3 DNA: TGCGCCAGCACCTCAAAAACAGGCGAATACGAGCAGTACTTC
CDR3 protein: CASTSKTGEYEQYF

clone size: NA
D gene: NA
J gene: TRBJ2-7
CDR3 length: 13
V gene: TRBV4-2
CDR3 DNA: TGTGCCAGCAGCCGAGACCTTTCCTACGAGCAGTACTTC
CDR3 protein: CASSRDLSYEQYF

clone size: NA
D gene: NA
J gene: TRBJ2-3
CDR3 length: 15
V gene: TRBV7-2
CDR3 DNA: TGTGCCAGCAGCTTAGTTGGGGTAGCGCCAGATACGCAGTATTTT
CDR3 protein: CASSLVGVAPDTQYF

clone size: few
D gene: NA
J gene: TRBJ1-1
CDR3 length: 13
V gene: TRBV7-2
CDR3 DNA: TGTGCCAGCAGCTTACTCTCCTACACTGAAGCTTTCTTT
CDR3 protein: CASSLLSYTEAFF

clone size: NA
D gene: NA
J gene: TRBJ1-5
CDR3 length: 13
V gene: TRBV27
CDR3 DNA: TGTGCCAGCAGTCCCTCCGGGGTTCAGCCCCAGCATTTT
CDR3 protein: CASSPSGVQPQHF

clone size: NA
D gene: NA
J gene: TRBJ1-3
CDR3 length: 16
V gene: TRBV6-1
CDR3 DNA: TGTGCCAGCAGTGAAGCGGGGCTATACTCTGGAAACACCATATATTTT
CDR3 protein: CASSEAGLYSGNTIYF